This note documents a single TCR beta chain sequence. What antigen it recognizes has not been identified. Nothing much larger sits one base from this clone, and base qualities are not available. Based on the germline V gene, the CDR1 and CDR2 sequences are SGHRS and YFSETQ. The CDR3 spans 14 residues, from the cysteine through the phenylalanine. Just the 42-base CDR3 DNA is kept, in frame starting at base 1. Germline trimming amounts to 1 base on V and 5 bases on J, with 5 as the count of junction bases outside the gene matches. This specimen's time point label, interpreted: cells obtained before transplantation from donor or recipient. CD3+CD4+ and CD3+CD8+ populations were FACS-sorted from unstimulated pre-transplant donor and recipient cells taken from spleen or lymph nodes. Library generation was performed with the immunoSEQ multiplex PCR assay. For most patients, genomic DNA was isolated with the Qiagen DNeasy Blood and Tissue Kit and sent frozen to Adaptive Biotechnologies for TCR sequencing. For most patients, high-throughput TCR-beta CDR3 sequencing of genomic DNA was performed by Adaptive Biotechnologies. As for the authors' bioinformatics: TCR sequencing data were retrieved from Adaptive's ImmunoSEQ software for more than 15 patients, whereas three other patients were processed with MiXCR and VDJtools. CD4 versus CD8 sorting errors were corrected by removing sequences found in both subsets at a frequency ratio below 5:1. CDR3 nucleotide sequences shared between donor and recipient were removed because their origin could not be assigned. To be classed as alloreactive, a clone needed at least 2-fold expansion over unstimulated cells and a minimum CFSE-low frequency of 0.002% (template counts) or 0.001% (read counts). Mappable clones were those detected in sequenced pre-transplant spleen, lymph node, or MLR CFSE-low populations of the donor or recipient. The cumulative frequency of alloreactive clones was calculated as a percentage of all sequences, weighted by copy number. The table was pulled from immuneACCESS by TCRdb, which kept in-frame rearrangements only. Such tables lose some clones; where checked, under half of the loss comes from unresolved V genes, and the rest has no known cause. The V and J calls and clone size come from that table; D and trimming were worked out from the DNA. For this sample there are tens of thousands of clones; 85% to 90% appear just once. The ten biggest clones cover around 0.11% of the sample.

This sample is drawn from a study of graft-versus-host responses after intestinal transplantation (dated by TCRdb to the early 2020s). As for the study more broadly: The transplants that recipients received were multivisceral, liver-intestinal, or isolated intestinal. Every recipient was given anti-thymocyte globulin induction, then maintenance tacrolimus and steroids for 2 to 3 years. Graft-versus-host and host-versus-graft alloreactive T cell clones were tracked in the graft, circulation and bone marrow after intestinal transplantation using bulk TCR-beta CDR3 sequencing. To identify alloreactive clones, pre-transplant mixed lymphocyte reaction products were sequenced and compared with unstimulated pre-transplant donor and recipient T cells. A cohort of around 25 intestinal transplant recipients, including one retransplant, was enrolled, and a few patients lacking pretransplant specimens were excluded. A peak of at least 4% donor T cells among recipient peripheral blood mononuclear cells was the definition used for donor T cell macrochimerism. Instead of going to the commercial service, samples from a few later patients were sequenced in-house on an Illumina MiSeq and processed with MiXCR. Beyond this particular receptor, the publication reports: GvH clones turned up in recipient bone marrow, with some appearing earlier in ileal mucosa or blood, a pattern consistent with an intestinal mucosal origin. In patients with donor T cell macrochimerism, the allografts had high GvH to HvG T cell clonal ratios. Peak levels of circulating GvH clones were associated with declines in HvG clones early after transplant. Conclusions were limited by the relatively low number and heterogeneity of intestinal transplant patients.

The sequences come from unstimulated CD4+ T cells sorted from spleen or lymph node cells, collected before intestinal transplant. The clonotype was recovered from a human donor who received an intestinal transplant. The chain is encoded by TRBV5-1 joined to TRBJ2-5, with TRBD1 matching 7 junction bases. Here the CDR3 is given as CASSLQGVGETQYF. The DNA reads TGCGCCAGCAGCTTGCAGGGGGTGGGTGAGACCCAGTACTTC.